This TCR beta chain was documented in a study of CD8+CD57+ T cells in acquired aplastic anemia. This CDR3 is built from 15 residues. Between the trimmed V and J ends, which lost 4 bases and 1 base, there was a span of 16 bases. Germline CDR1 reads SQVTM; CDR2 reads ANQGSEA. Using genomic DNA as the template, TCR beta VDJ and CDR3 profiling was carried out. In TCRdb, the reads were re-called with MiXCR into one record per CDR3 protein. The data show 120,000 or so distinct CDR3 sequences, with 40% to 60% seen just once and about 2.5% held by the top ten. V gene TRBV29-1 combines with J gene TRBJ1-1; D remains unclear. Sequenced sample: sorted CD4+, CD8+, or CD8+CD57+ T cells (not recorded which) from PBMCs. This clonotype was sampled from a human donor in good health, serving as a control. This CDR3 reads CSVGGGLGKNTEAFF. The CDR3 DNA reads TGCAGCGTTGGAGGAGGACTCGGAAAGAACACTGAAGCTTTCTTT.